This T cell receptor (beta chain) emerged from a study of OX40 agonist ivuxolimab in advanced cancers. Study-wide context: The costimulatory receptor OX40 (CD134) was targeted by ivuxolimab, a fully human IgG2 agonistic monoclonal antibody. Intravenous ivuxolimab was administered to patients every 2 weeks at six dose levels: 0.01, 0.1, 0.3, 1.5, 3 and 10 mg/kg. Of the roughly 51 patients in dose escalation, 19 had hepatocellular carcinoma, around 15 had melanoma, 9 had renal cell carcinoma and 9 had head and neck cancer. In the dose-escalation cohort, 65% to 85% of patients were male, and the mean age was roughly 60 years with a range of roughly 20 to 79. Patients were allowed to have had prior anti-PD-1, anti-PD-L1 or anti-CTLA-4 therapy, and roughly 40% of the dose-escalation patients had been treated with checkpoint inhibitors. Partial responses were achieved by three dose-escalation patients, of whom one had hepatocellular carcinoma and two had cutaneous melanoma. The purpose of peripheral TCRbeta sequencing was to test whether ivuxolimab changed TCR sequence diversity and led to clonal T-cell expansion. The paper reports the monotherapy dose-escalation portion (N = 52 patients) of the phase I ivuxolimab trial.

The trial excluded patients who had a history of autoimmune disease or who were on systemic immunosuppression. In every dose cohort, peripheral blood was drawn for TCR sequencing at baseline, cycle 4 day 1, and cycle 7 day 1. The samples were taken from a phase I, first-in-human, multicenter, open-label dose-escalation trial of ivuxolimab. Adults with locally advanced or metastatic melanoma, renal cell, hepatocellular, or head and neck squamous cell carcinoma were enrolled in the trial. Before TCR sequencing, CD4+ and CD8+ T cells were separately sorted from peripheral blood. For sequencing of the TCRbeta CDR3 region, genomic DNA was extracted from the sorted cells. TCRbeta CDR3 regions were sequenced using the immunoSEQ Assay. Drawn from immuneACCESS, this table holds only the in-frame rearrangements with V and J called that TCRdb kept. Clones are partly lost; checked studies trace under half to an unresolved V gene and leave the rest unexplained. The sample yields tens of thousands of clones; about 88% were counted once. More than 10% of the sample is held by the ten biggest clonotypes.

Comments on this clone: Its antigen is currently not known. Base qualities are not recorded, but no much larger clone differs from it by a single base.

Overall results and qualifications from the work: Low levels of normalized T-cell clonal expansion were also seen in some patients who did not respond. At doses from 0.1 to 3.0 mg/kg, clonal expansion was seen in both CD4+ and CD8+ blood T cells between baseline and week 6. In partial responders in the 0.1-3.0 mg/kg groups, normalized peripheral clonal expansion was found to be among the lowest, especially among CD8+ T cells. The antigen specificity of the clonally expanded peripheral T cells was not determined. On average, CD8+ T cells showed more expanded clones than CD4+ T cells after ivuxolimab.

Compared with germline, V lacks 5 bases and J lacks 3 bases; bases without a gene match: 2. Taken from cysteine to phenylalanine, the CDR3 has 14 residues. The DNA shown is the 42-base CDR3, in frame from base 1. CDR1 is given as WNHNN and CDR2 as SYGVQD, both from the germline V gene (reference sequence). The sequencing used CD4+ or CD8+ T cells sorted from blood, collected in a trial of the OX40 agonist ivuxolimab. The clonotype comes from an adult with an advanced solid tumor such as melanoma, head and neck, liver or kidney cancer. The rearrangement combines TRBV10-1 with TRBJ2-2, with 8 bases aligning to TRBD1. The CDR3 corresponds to CASSHRGDTGELFF. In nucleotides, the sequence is TGCGCCAGCAGTCACAGGGGGGACACCGGGGAGCTGTTTTTT.